This TCR beta chain was found in a study of blood T cell repertoires in COVID-19. Study-level background: Samples came from the United States, Italy and Spain, spanning acute and convalescent COVID-19. The analysed material was cDNA or gDNA that came from T cells, B-cell-depleted T cells, or PBMCs.

As processed by the authors: Estimated nucleated cell counts came from reference gene primer amplification. Sequencing was performed with immunoSEQ multiplex PCR; in TCRdb, only in-frame clones are kept and a portion is missing. V and J calls and clone size are given by that table; D and trimming were obtained from the DNA. Among over 90,000 clones listed, 70% to 80% were seen once. This CDR3 comprises 13 residues. The V end lost 4 bases, the J end lost 3 bases, and 13 bases lay between the germline ends. The germline CDR1 and CDR2 sequences are SQVTM and ANQGSEA. Judged by abundance, this clone is medium-sized.

V and J are TRBV29-1 and TRBJ2-7, with D possibly matching TRBD1 (5 bases). This clonotype was sampled from a man between 60 and 75 years old with active or convalescent COVID-19. The sequencing sample was made of peripheral blood. CDR3 nucleotides: TGCAGCGTTGTGTTAGGGGATAGCTACGAGCAGTACTTC. Translating it yields CSVVLGDSYEQYF.